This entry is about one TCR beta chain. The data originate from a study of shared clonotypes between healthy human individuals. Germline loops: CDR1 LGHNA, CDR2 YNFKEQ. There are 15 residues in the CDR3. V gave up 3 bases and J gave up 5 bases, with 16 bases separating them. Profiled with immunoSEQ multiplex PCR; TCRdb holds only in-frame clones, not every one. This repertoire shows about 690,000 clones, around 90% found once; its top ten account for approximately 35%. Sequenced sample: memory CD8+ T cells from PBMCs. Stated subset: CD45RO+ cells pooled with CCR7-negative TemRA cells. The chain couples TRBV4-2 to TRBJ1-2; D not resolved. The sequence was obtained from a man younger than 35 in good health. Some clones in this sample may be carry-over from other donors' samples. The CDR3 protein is CASSQAMSGYYGYTF. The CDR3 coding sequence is TGTGCCAGCAGCCAGGCTATGTCGGGGTATTATGGCTACACCTTC.